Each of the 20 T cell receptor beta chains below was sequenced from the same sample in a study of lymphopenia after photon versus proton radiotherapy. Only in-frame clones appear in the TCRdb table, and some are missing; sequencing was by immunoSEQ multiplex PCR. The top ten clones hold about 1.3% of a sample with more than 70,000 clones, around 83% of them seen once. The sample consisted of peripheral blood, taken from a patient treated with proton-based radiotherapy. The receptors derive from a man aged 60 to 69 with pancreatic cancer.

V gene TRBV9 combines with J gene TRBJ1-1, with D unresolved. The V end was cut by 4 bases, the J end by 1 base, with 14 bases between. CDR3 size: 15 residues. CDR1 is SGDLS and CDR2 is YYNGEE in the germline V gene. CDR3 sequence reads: CASSPFYRGNTEAFF. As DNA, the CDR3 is TGTGCCAGCAGCCCCTTCTACAGAGGGAACACTGAAGCTTTCTTT.

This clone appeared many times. In DNA, the CDR3 is TGTGCCAGCAGCCTAGGGACGTTCCAAGAGACCCAGTACTTC. Translating gives CASSLGTFQETQYF. The rearrangement links TRBV14 to TRBJ2-5, with D perhaps TRBD1 or TRBD2 (5 bases each). V shed 4 bases and J shed 1 base, with 10 bases lying between them. The V gene's germline CDR1 is SGHDN and CDR2 FVKESK. This CDR3 comprises 14 residues.

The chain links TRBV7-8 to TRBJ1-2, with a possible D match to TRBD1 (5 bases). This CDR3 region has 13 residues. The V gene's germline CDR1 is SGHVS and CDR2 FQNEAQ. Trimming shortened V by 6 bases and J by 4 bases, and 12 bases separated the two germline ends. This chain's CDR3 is CASSLTGLYGYTF. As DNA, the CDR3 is TGTGCCAGCAGTTTAACAGGTCTCTATGGCTACACCTTC.

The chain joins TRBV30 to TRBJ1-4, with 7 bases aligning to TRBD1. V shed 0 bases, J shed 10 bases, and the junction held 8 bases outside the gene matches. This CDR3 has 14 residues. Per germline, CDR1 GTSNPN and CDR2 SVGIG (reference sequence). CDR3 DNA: TGTGCCTGGAGTGTACTTACAGGGGAGGGAAAACTGTTTTTT. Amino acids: CAWSVLTGEGKLFF. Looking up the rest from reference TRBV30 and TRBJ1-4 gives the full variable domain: SQTIHQWPATLVQPVGSPLSLECTVEGTSNPNLYWYRQAAGRGLQLLFYSVGIGQISSEVPQNLSASRPQDRQFILSSKKLLLSDSGFYLCAWSVLTGEGKLFFGSGTQLSVL.

In DNA form, the CDR3 reads TGTGCCAGCAGTGAACCTGGGGCCAACGTCCTGACTTTC. This sequence encodes CASSEPGANVLTF. This chain joins TRBV2 and TRBJ2-6; no firm D call. Trimming took 2 bases from V and 2 from J, leaving 1 base between them. The CDR3 spans 13 residues. CDR1 and CDR2 from the germline V gene are SNHLY and FYNNEI. The full variable domain, completed using reference TRBV2 and TRBJ2-6, is EPEVTQTPSHQVTQMGQEVILRCVPISNHLYFYWYRQILGQKVEFLVSFYNNEISEKSEIFDDQFSVERPDGSNFTLKIRSTKLEDSAMYFCASSEPGANVLTFGAGSRLTVL.

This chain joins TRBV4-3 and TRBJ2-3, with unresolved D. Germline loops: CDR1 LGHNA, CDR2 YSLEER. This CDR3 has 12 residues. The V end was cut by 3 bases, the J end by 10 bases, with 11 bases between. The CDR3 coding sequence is TGCGCCAGCAGCCAGCTCGGCCGGGCGCAGTATTTT. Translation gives CASSQLGRAQYF.

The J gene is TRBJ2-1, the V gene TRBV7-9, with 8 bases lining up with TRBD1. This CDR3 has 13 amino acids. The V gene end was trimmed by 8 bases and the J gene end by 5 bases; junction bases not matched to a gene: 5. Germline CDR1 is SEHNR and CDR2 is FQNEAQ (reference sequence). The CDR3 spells CASRTGNDNEQFF. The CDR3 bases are TGTGCCAGCCGGACAGGGAACGACAATGAGCAGTTCTTC.

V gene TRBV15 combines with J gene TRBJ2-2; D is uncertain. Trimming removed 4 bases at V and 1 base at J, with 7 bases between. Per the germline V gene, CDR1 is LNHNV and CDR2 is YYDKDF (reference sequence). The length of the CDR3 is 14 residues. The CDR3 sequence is CATSILENTGELFF. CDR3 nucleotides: TGTGCCACCAGCATCCTAGAGAACACCGGGGAGCTGTTTTTT.

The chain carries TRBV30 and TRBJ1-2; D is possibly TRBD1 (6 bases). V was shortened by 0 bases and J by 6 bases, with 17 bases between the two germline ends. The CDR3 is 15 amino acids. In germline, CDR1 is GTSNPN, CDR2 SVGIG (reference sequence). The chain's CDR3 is CAWSVRGAGLNGYTF. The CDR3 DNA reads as TGTGCCTGGAGTGTACGGGGGGCAGGCCTTAATGGCTACACCTTC. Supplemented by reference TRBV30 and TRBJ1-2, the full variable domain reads SQTIHQWPATLVQPVGSPLSLECTVEGTSNPNLYWYRQAAGRGLQLLFYSVGIGQISSEVPQNLSASRPQDRQFILSSKKLLLSDSGFYLCAWSVRGAGLNGYTFGSGTRLTVV.

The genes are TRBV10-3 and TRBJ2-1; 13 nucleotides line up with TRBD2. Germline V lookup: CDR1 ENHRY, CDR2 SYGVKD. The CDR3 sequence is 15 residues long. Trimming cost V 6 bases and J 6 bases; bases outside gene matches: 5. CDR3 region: CAIRILAGGANEQFF. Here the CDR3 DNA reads TGTGCCATCAGGATACTAGCGGGAGGGGCCAATGAGCAGTTCTTC.

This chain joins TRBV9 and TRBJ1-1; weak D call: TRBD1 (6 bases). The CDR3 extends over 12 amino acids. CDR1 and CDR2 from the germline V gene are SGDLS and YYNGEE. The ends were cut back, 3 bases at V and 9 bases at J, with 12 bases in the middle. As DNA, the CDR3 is TGTGCCAGCAGCGAACTTACAGGGAAAGCTTTCTTT. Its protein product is CASSELTGKAFF.

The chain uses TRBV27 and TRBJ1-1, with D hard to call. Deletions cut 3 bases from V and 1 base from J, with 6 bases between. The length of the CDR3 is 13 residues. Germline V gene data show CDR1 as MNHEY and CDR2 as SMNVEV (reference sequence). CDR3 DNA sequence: TGTGCCAGCAGTTTCTCTGAGAACACTGAAGCTTTCTTT. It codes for CASSFSENTEAFF.

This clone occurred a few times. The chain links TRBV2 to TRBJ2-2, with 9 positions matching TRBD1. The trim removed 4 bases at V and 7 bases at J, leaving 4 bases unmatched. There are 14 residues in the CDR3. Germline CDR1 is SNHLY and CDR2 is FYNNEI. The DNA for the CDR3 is TGTGCCAGCAGTGGAACAGGGGGCGTCGGGGAGCTGTTTTTT. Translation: CASSGTGGVGELFF.

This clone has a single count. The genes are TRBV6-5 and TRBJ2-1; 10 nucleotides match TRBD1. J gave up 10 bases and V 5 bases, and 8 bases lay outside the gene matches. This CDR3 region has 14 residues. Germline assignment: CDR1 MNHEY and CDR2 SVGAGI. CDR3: CASSRDRGRGEQFF. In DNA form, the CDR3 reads TGTGCCAGCAGTCGTGACAGGGGGCGCGGAGAGCAGTTCTTC.

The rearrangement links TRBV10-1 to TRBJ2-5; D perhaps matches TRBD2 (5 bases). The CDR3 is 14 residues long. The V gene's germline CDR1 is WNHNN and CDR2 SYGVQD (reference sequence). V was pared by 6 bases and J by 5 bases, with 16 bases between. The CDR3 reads CASRFSGGEETQYF. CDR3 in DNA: TGCGCCAGCAGGTTTTCGGGTGGGGAGGAGACCCAGTACTTC.

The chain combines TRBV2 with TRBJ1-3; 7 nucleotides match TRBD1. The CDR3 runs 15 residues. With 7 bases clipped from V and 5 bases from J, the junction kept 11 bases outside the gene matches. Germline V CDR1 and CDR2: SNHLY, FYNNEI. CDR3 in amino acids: CASMEGQQWRNTIYF. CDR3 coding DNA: TGTGCCAGCATGGAGGGACAGCAGTGGCGAAACACCATATATTTT.

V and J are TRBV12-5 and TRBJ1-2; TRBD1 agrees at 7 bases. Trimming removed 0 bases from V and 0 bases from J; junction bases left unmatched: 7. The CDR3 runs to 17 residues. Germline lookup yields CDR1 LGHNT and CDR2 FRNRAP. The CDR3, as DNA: TGTGCTAGTGGTTTGGTAACGTGGGACAGAGCTAACTATGGCTACACCTTC. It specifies CASGLVTWDRANYGYTF.

The CDR3 DNA follows: TGTGCCAGCAGCCCCCAAGTGCAGGGGGCGTCTACTGAGCAGTTCTTC. This sequence encodes CASSPQVQGASTEQFF. The chain couples TRBV7-6 to TRBJ2-1; 8 positions agree with TRBD1. There are 16 residues in the CDR3. The J segment lost 9 bases and the V segment lost 5 bases, leaving 15 bases of the junction unmatched. Germline lookup yields CDR1 SGHVS and CDR2 FNYEAQ.

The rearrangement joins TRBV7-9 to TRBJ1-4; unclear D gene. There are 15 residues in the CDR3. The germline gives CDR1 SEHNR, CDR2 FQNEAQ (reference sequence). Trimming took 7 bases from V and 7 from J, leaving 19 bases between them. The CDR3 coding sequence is TGTGCCAGCACCCTGAGTTGGGGTCTTCGTGAAAAACTGTTTTTT. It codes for CASTLSWGLREKLFF.

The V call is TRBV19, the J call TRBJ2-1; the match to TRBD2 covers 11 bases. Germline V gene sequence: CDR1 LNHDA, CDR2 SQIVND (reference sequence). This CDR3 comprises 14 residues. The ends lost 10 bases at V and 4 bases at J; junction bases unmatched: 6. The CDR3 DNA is TGTGCCACCTCTAGCGGGAGGCTGTACAATGAGCAGTTCTTC. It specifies CATSSGRLYNEQFF.